Shown below are 9 T cell receptor beta chains from a single sample sequenced in a study of blood T cell repertoires in COVID-19. Method: immunoSEQ multiplex PCR; TCRdb's copy keeps in-frame clones and lacks some. The sample holds around 70,000 clones, roughly nine tenths seen once. The sample taken for sequencing was peripheral blood. The source of these receptors is a man aged 45 to 65 with acute or convalescent COVID-19.

The chain couples TRBV5-6 to TRBJ1-1, with TRBD1 matching 7 bases. The CDR3 runs to 14 residues. Germline CDR1 is SGHDT and CDR2 is YYEEEE. V shed 5 bases, J shed 1 base, and the junction held 5 bases outside the gene matches. CDR3 protein: CASSYRGTNTEAFF. The CDR3 region has the DNA TGTGCCAGCAGTTACAGGGGTACGAACACTGAAGCTTTCTTT.

This chain connects TRBV5-8 to TRBJ1-5; D not certain. The CDR3 runs 16 residues. V gave up 0 bases and J gave up 0 bases, with 10 bases separating them. Germline CDR1 SGHTS, CDR2 YDEGEE. CDR3 sequence: CASSLGVLYSNQPQHF. CDR3 coding DNA: TGTGCCAGCAGCTTGGGAGTTCTATATAGCAATCAGCCCCAGCATTTT. The entire variable domain, with the rest obtained from reference TRBV5-8 and TRBJ1-5, is as follows: EAGVTQSPTHLIKTRGQQATLRCSPISGHTSVYWYQQALGLGLQFLLWYDEGEERNRGNFPPRFSGRQFPNYSSELNVNALELEDSALYLCASSLGVLYSNQPQHFGDGTRLSIL.

The chain has TRBV4-2 and TRBJ2-7; possible D gene TRBD2, 6 bases. V was pared by 0 bases and J by 2 bases, with 11 bases between. Germline V gives CDR1 LGHNA, CDR2 YNFKEQ. The CDR3 contains 15 residues. The CDR3, as DNA: TGTGCCAGCAGCCAAGACACTAGCAGCCCCTACGAGCAGTACTTC. It specifies CASSQDTSSPYEQYF.

This clone was observed a single time. The gene calls are TRBV19 and TRBJ1-6; D gene uncertain. The V and J ends lost 0 bases and 8 bases respectively, with 5 bases between them. Germline CDR1 and CDR2: LNHDA and SQIVND (reference sequence). The CDR3 contains 13 residues. CDR3 amino acids: CASSIDSHSPLHF. The CDR3 DNA sequence: TGTGCCAGTAGTATAGATAGTCATTCACCCCTCCACTTT.

V is TRBV14 and J is TRBJ2-1; the D gene is possibly TRBD2 (6 bases). Trimming stripped 6 bases from V and 8 bases from J, with 20 bases between. The germline V gene has CDR1 SGHDN and CDR2 FVKESK. The CDR3 is 15 amino acids. The CDR3 DNA reads as TGTGCCAGCAGACCTTTGCGGGACCTAACAGATGAGCAGTTCTTC. Translated: CASRPLRDLTDEQFF.

The DNA for the CDR3 is TGTGCCAGCAGCCAAGTCCTGGGGGCCAACACCGGGGAGCTGTTTTTT. Its translation: CASSQVLGANTGELFF. The chain employs TRBV4-2 and TRBJ2-2; D perhaps matches TRBD1 (6 bases). Trimming removed 1 base from V and 2 bases from J, with 11 bases in between. The CDR3 spans 16 residues. Germline loops: CDR1 LGHNA, CDR2 YNFKEQ.

The J gene is TRBJ2-2, the V gene TRBV2; D not resolved. CDR1 and CDR2 (germline): SNHLY, FYNNEI. The CDR3 length is 15 residues. V was trimmed by 8 bases and J by 1 base, leaving 14 bases between them. CDR3 bases: TGTGCCAGCCTGAGGTCGCCGGAGAACACCGGGGAGCTGTTTTTT. Amino acid sequence: CASLRSPENTGELFF.

V is TRBV6-2 or TRBV6-3 and J is TRBJ1-5, with D possibly TRBD1 on 6 matching bases. Germline CDR1 is MNHEY and CDR2 is SVGEGT. V lost 4 bases, J lost 2 bases, and 12 bases lay in between. This CDR3 has 15 residues. This chain's CDR3 is CASSFRGGGNQPQHF. The CDR3 coding sequence is TGTGCCAGCAGTTTCAGGGGTGGTGGCAATCAGCCCCAGCATTTT.

J is TRBJ1-2 and V is TRBV9; the match to TRBD1 covers 7 bases. Germline V gene data show CDR1 as SGDLS and CDR2 as YYNGEE. This CDR3 region has 15 residues. V was pared by 4 bases and J by 5 bases, with 11 bases of the junction left unmatched. The CDR3 region is CASSPKTGTDYGYTF. CDR3 nucleotide sequence: TGTGCCAGCAGCCCAAAGACAGGGACGGATTATGGCTACACCTTC.